This TCR beta chain was retrieved from a study of PD-1 blockade in classical Hodgkin lymphoma. The CDR3 runs to 16 residues. V was cut by 3 bases and J by 2 bases, with 14 bases left in between. Germline values: CDR1 LNHDA, CDR2 SQIVND (reference sequence). Sequencing was performed with immunoSEQ multiplex PCR; in TCRdb, only in-frame clones are kept and a portion is missing. The sample holds 2,000 to 3,000 clones, about 61% seen once. There was relapse after autologous stem cell transplantation in every patient, and there was variation in brentuximab vedotin exposure. This TCR came from a human donor with classical Hodgkin lymphoma. The V and J genes are TRBV19 and TRBJ2-4; TRBD2 is a possible D gene (6 bases). This sample comprised peripheral blood mononuclear cells (PBMCs), obtained at baseline. Written as DNA, the CDR3 is TGTGCCAGTAGTATTCGTAGGGGAGGACCCAAAAACATTCAGTACTTC. Its translation: CASSIRRGGPKNIQYF.